Listed below are T cell receptor beta chains from one sample, sequenced in a study of blood T cell repertoires in COVID-19. Assay: immunoSEQ multiplex PCR; the TCRdb copy retains only in-frame clones and omits some. The sample lists under 350,000 clones; over 75% were seen once. Source material: PBMCs or T cells enriched from blood (not recorded which). These receptors all come from a man between 25 and 39 years old who had recovered from COVID-19. The CDR3 runs from the conserved cysteine through the conserved F or W. The order of the fields is clone size, D gene, V gene, J gene, CDR3 protein, CDR3 DNA. D genes are given only for firm matches. Size values are once, few and many counts, or a class for expanded clones, and some rows have none.

clone_size: NA
d_call: NA
v_call: TRBV2
j_call: TRBJ1-2
cdr3_aa: CASSMTEYYGYTF
cdr3_nt: TGTGCCAGCAGTATGACAGAGTACTATGGCTACACCTTC

clone_size: NA
d_call: TRBD2
v_call: TRBV4-1
j_call: TRBJ2-1
cdr3_aa: CASSPGLAGGSVEQFF
cdr3_nt: TGCGCCAGCAGCCCTGGACTAGCGGGAGGGTCCGTTGAGCAGTTCTTC

clone_size: NA
d_call: TRBD1
v_call: TRBV29-1
j_call: TRBJ1-1
cdr3_aa: CSVEGGQWNTEAFF
cdr3_nt: TGCAGCGTTGAGGGGGGACAGTGGAACACTGAAGCTTTCTTT

clone_size: NA
d_call: TRBD1
v_call: TRBV7-9
j_call: TRBJ2-1
cdr3_aa: CASTSRAGTGINEQFF
cdr3_nt: TGTGCCAGCACCTCGAGGGCCGGGACAGGGATCAATGAGCAGTTCTTC

clone_size: NA
d_call: NA
v_call: TRBV6-6
j_call: TRBJ2-7
cdr3_aa: CASTSTGPTYEQYF
cdr3_nt: TGTGCCAGCACCTCTACAGGGCCGACCTACGAGCAGTACTTC

clone_size: few
d_call: NA
v_call: TRBV4-1
j_call: TRBJ1-2
cdr3_aa: CASSQGYRSGAGGYTF
cdr3_nt: TGCGCCAGCAGCCAAGGATATAGGTCAGGGGCCGGTGGCTACACCTTC

clone_size: NA
d_call: TRBD2
v_call: TRBV29-1
j_call: TRBJ2-5
cdr3_aa: CSAGLAGFVETQYF
cdr3_nt: TGCAGCGCCGGACTAGCGGGATTTGTGGAGACCCAGTACTTC

clone_size: NA
d_call: TRBD1
v_call: TRBV6-2/TRBV6-3
j_call: TRBJ1-1
cdr3_aa: CASSSPGQGLTEAFF
cdr3_nt: TGTGCCAGCAGTAGCCCGGGACAGGGGCTGACTGAAGCTTTCTTT

clone_size: NA
d_call: NA
v_call: TRBV5-7
j_call: TRBJ1-2
cdr3_aa: CASSFLAGEGYTF
cdr3_nt: TGTGCCAGCAGCTTCTTGGCAGGGGAAGGCTACACCTTC

clone_size: NA
d_call: TRBD1
v_call: TRBV5-1
j_call: TRBJ1-1
cdr3_aa: CASSLIPGQDSTEAFF
cdr3_nt: TGCGCCAGCAGCTTAATACCGGGACAGGACTCCACTGAAGCTTTCTTT

clone_size: NA
d_call: TRBD1
v_call: TRBV12-3/TRBV12-4
j_call: TRBJ2-3
cdr3_aa: CASSRQGLDTQYF
cdr3_nt: TGTGCCAGCAGTCGACAGGGTTTAGATACGCAGTATTTT

clone_size: NA
d_call: NA
v_call: TRBV29-1
j_call: TRBJ2-7
cdr3_aa: CSVESQGGNEQYF
cdr3_nt: TGCAGCGTTGAATCCCAGGGGGGTAACGAGCAGTACTTC

clone_size: NA
d_call: NA
v_call: TRBV19
j_call: TRBJ1-1
cdr3_aa: CASSSLQGVGNTEAFF
cdr3_nt: TGTGCCAGTAGTAGCCTACAGGGAGTGGGGAACACTGAAGCTTTCTTT

clone_size: NA
d_call: TRBD2
v_call: TRBV19
j_call: TRBJ2-1
cdr3_aa: CASWTSGRPGVNEQFF
cdr3_nt: TGTGCCAGTTGGACTAGCGGGAGGCCGGGGGTTAATGAGCAGTTCTTC

clone_size: NA
d_call: NA
v_call: TRBV7-8
j_call: TRBJ2-1
cdr3_aa: CASSPSGNEQFF
cdr3_nt: TGTGCCAGCAGCCCCTCCGGCAATGAGCAGTTCTTC

clone_size: NA
d_call: NA
v_call: TRBV5-4
j_call: TRBJ2-6
cdr3_aa: CASSWGLSGGIGANVLTF
cdr3_nt: TGTGCCAGCAGCTGGGGCCTTTCCGGGGGTATTGGGGCCAACGTCCTGACTTTC

clone_size: once
d_call: NA
v_call: TRBV5-1
j_call: TRBJ1-1
cdr3_aa: CASSLDQGTEAFF
cdr3_nt: TGCGCCAGCAGCTTGGACCAGGGCACTGAAGCTTTCTTT

clone_size: NA
d_call: NA
v_call: TRBV27
j_call: TRBJ2-7
cdr3_aa: CASSLGQGRYEQYF
cdr3_nt: TGTGCCAGCAGTTTAGGGCAGGGGCGCTACGAGCAGTACTTC

clone_size: NA
d_call: TRBD1
v_call: TRBV27
j_call: TRBJ2-7
cdr3_aa: CASSRLGTGLHEQYF
cdr3_nt: TGTGCCAGCAGCCGGTTAGGGACAGGTCTGCACGAGCAGTACTTC

clone_size: NA
d_call: NA
v_call: TRBV7-8
j_call: TRBJ1-3
cdr3_aa: CASSFDRINTIYF
cdr3_nt: TGTGCCAGCAGCTTCGACAGGATTAACACCATATATTTT

clone_size: NA
d_call: NA
v_call: TRBV19
j_call: TRBJ1-1
cdr3_aa: CASSIGGEKNTEAFF
cdr3_nt: TGTGCCAGTAGTATAGGGGGGGAGAAGAACACTGAAGCTTTCTTT

clone_size: NA
d_call: NA
v_call: TRBV10-1
j_call: TRBJ2-4
cdr3_aa: CASSEGSRDIQYF
cdr3_nt: TGCGCCAGCAGTGAAGGGTCGCGGGACATTCAGTACTTC

clone_size: NA
d_call: TRBD1
v_call: TRBV7-8
j_call: TRBJ2-7
cdr3_aa: CASSSPGQGSDEQYF
cdr3_nt: TGTGCCAGCAGCTCACCGGGACAGGGCTCCGACGAGCAGTACTTC

clone_size: once
d_call: NA
v_call: TRBV5-5
j_call: TRBJ2-1
cdr3_aa: CASSLESVNEQFF
cdr3_nt: TGTGCCAGCAGCTTGGAATCTGTCAATGAGCAGTTCTTC

clone_size: NA
d_call: NA
v_call: TRBV24-1
j_call: TRBJ1-2
cdr3_aa: CATSDDSVGGGYGYTF
cdr3_nt: TGTGCCACCAGTGATGATTCGGTGGGGGGAGGATATGGCTACACCTTC

clone_size: NA
d_call: TRBD1
v_call: TRBV7-8
j_call: TRBJ1-1
cdr3_aa: CASSLRTGGDTEAFF
cdr3_nt: TGTGCCAGCAGCTTAAGGACAGGGGGCGACACTGAAGCTTTCTTT

clone_size: few
d_call: TRBD1
v_call: TRBV5-1
j_call: TRBJ2-5
cdr3_aa: CASSLNPGLTGNLLSTQYF
cdr3_nt: TGCGCCAGCAGCCTCAACCCCGGGTTGACAGGGAACCTCCTCTCGACCCAGTACTTC

clone_size: NA
d_call: TRBD1
v_call: TRBV28
j_call: TRBJ2-7
cdr3_aa: CASSPRDRVHEQYF
cdr3_nt: TGTGCCAGCAGTCCACGGGACAGGGTCCACGAGCAGTACTTC

clone_size: once
d_call: NA
v_call: TRBV27
j_call: TRBJ1-6
cdr3_aa: CASSLGRSYNSPLHF
cdr3_nt: TGTGCCAGCAGTTTAGGGAGATCCTATAATTCACCCCTCCACTTT

clone_size: NA
d_call: TRBD1
v_call: TRBV7-8
j_call: TRBJ1-2
cdr3_aa: CASSLNQGAGRGYTF
cdr3_nt: TGTGCCAGCAGCTTGAACCAGGGGGCGGGGAGGGGCTACACCTTC

clone_size: NA
d_call: TRBD1
v_call: TRBV7-8
j_call: TRBJ1-6
cdr3_aa: CASSSHLQGTLIQALHF
cdr3_nt: TGTGCCAGCAGCTCACACCTACAGGGGACCCTTATTCAGGCCCTCCACTTT

clone_size: NA
d_call: TRBD1
v_call: TRBV2
j_call: TRBJ1-5
cdr3_aa: CASRQGQGRNQPQHF
cdr3_nt: TGTGCCAGCAGACAAGGACAGGGGAGGAATCAGCCCCAGCATTTT

clone_size: NA
d_call: TRBD2
v_call: TRBV7-8
j_call: TRBJ2-3
cdr3_aa: CASSLGRGLALTDTQYF
cdr3_nt: TGTGCCAGCAGCTTAGGGCGTGGACTAGCGCTCACAGATACGCAGTATTTT

clone_size: NA
d_call: NA
v_call: TRBV9
j_call: TRBJ1-2
cdr3_aa: CASSVGQNYGYTF
cdr3_nt: TGTGCCAGCAGCGTAGGACAGAACTATGGCTACACCTTC

clone_size: NA
d_call: TRBD2
v_call: TRBV28
j_call: TRBJ2-5
cdr3_aa: CASSERASGSQETQYF
cdr3_nt: TGTGCCAGCAGTGAGAGGGCTAGCGGCTCCCAAGAGACCCAGTACTTC

clone_size: NA
d_call: NA
v_call: TRBV21-1
j_call: TRBJ1-2
cdr3_aa: CASSKVRRQGVRYGYTF
cdr3_nt: TGTGCCAGCAGCAAAGTGAGGCGCCAGGGGGTTCGGTATGGCTACACCTTC

clone_size: NA
d_call: NA
v_call: TRBV6-5
j_call: TRBJ1-4
cdr3_aa: CASSPTATNEKLFF
cdr3_nt: TGTGCCAGCAGTCCGACAGCAACTAATGAAAAACTGTTTTTT

clone_size: NA
d_call: NA
v_call: TRBV4-1
j_call: TRBJ1-6
cdr3_aa: CASSNPGSNSPLHF
cdr3_nt: TGCGCCAGCAGCAATCCGGGAAGCAATTCACCCCTCCACTTT

clone_size: NA
d_call: NA
v_call: TRBV6-1
j_call: TRBJ1-6
cdr3_aa: CASSEVSTGNSPLHF
cdr3_nt: TGTGCCAGCAGTGAAGTTTCGACCGGGAATTCACCCCTCCACTTT

clone_size: NA
d_call: NA
v_call: TRBV6-2/TRBV6-3
j_call: TRBJ2-7
cdr3_aa: CASSPSGTPTYEQYF
cdr3_nt: TGTGCCAGCAGTCCGAGTGGGACTCCCACCTACGAGCAGTACTTC

clone_size: once
d_call: NA
v_call: TRBV5-1
j_call: TRBJ1-1
cdr3_aa: CASSLFGRGNMNTEAFF
cdr3_nt: TGCGCCAGCAGCCTGTTCGGAAGGGGGAACATGAACACTGAAGCTTTCTTT

clone_size: NA
d_call: NA
v_call: TRBV19
j_call: TRBJ1-5
cdr3_aa: CASSIHRNSNQPQHF
cdr3_nt: TGTGCCAGTAGTATTCACAGGAATAGCAATCAGCCCCAGCATTTT

clone_size: NA
d_call: NA
v_call: TRBV12-3/TRBV12-4
j_call: TRBJ1-2
cdr3_aa: CASSLQGDYGYTF
cdr3_nt: TGTGCCAGCAGCCTACAGGGAGACTATGGCTACACCTTC

clone_size: NA
d_call: TRBD1
v_call: TRBV7-9
j_call: TRBJ1-1
cdr3_aa: CASSGGTGEFPNTEAFF
cdr3_nt: TGTGCCAGCAGCGGGGGGACAGGGGAGTTTCCGAACACTGAAGCTTTCTTT

clone_size: NA
d_call: NA
v_call: TRBV7-6
j_call: TRBJ2-4
cdr3_aa: CASSFSTREGKNIQYF
cdr3_nt: TGTGCCAGCAGCTTCTCTACCAGGGAAGGCAAAAACATTCAGTACTTC

clone_size: NA
d_call: TRBD2
v_call: TRBV25-1
j_call: TRBJ2-1
cdr3_aa: CASSEYGTSGENEQFF
cdr3_nt: TGTGCCAGCAGTGAATACGGGACTAGCGGGGAGAATGAGCAGTTCTTC

clone_size: NA
d_call: NA
v_call: TRBV19
j_call: TRBJ1-3
cdr3_aa: CATARPRDGNTIYF
cdr3_nt: TGTGCCACCGCCCGACCCAGGGATGGAAACACCATATATTTT

clone_size: NA
d_call: NA
v_call: TRBV28
j_call: TRBJ1-1
cdr3_aa: CASSLYGGGREAFF
cdr3_nt: TGTGCCAGCAGTCTATACGGTGGGGGGAGGGAAGCTTTCTTT

clone_size: NA
d_call: NA
v_call: TRBV4-2
j_call: TRBJ2-7
cdr3_aa: CASSQGLLGEQYF
cdr3_nt: TGTGCCAGCAGCCAAGGACTGCTTGGCGAGCAGTACTTC

clone_size: NA
d_call: NA
v_call: TRBV11-3
j_call: TRBJ2-7
cdr3_aa: CASSLGTAYEQYF
cdr3_nt: TGTGCCAGCAGCTTAGGAACAGCCTACGAGCAGTACTTC

clone_size: few
d_call: NA
v_call: TRBV7-9
j_call: TRBJ1-2
cdr3_aa: CASSLHLTGVLDGYTF
cdr3_nt: TGTGCCAGCAGCTTACATCTTACAGGTGTACTTGATGGCTACACCTTC

clone_size: NA
d_call: TRBD1
v_call: TRBV19
j_call: TRBJ2-7
cdr3_aa: CASSIIGTGRPYEQYF
cdr3_nt: TGTGCCAGTAGTATAATCGGGACAGGGAGGCCCTACGAGCAGTACTTC

clone_size: NA
d_call: TRBD1
v_call: TRBV2
j_call: TRBJ1-2
cdr3_aa: CASRGTGGRGYTF
cdr3_nt: TGTGCCAGCAGGGGGACAGGGGGCCGGGGCTACACCTTC

clone_size: NA
d_call: NA
v_call: TRBV11-1
j_call: TRBJ2-5
cdr3_aa: CASSLRTGTQETQYF
cdr3_nt: TGTGCCAGCAGCTTAAGGACGGGGACACAAGAGACCCAGTACTTC

clone_size: NA
d_call: NA
v_call: TRBV5-1
j_call: TRBJ1-2
cdr3_aa: CASSLEGSQRGYTF
cdr3_nt: TGCGCCAGCAGCTTGGAAGGCTCCCAGAGGGGCTACACCTTC

clone_size: NA
d_call: NA
v_call: TRBV10-2
j_call: TRBJ1-1
cdr3_aa: CASIGGAQMGVSAFF
cdr3_nt: TGCGCCAGCATAGGAGGGGCACAGATGGGAGTCTCGGCTTTCTTT

clone_size: NA
d_call: NA
v_call: TRBV14
j_call: TRBJ2-7
cdr3_aa: CASSQDKSPGYSYEQYF
cdr3_nt: TGTGCCAGCAGCCAAGATAAGTCGCCAGGCTATTCCTACGAGCAGTACTTC

clone_size: NA
d_call: TRBD2
v_call: TRBV5-1
j_call: TRBJ2-5
cdr3_aa: CASSLMPSGDQETQYF
cdr3_nt: TGCGCCAGCAGCTTGATGCCTAGCGGTGACCAAGAGACCCAGTACTTC

clone_size: NA
d_call: NA
v_call: TRBV5-1
j_call: TRBJ1-2
cdr3_aa: CASSFDRIYGYTF
cdr3_nt: TGCGCCAGCAGCTTTGACAGGATCTATGGCTACACCTTC